This TCR beta chain appears in the sequencing data of a study of a mutant IDH1 vaccine in newly diagnosed glioma. Study-level background: Following radiotherapy alone, or alongside temozolomide cycles, vaccination was started after an interval of 4-6 weeks. Week 47 marked visit V13, whereas week 35 marked visit V12.

Noted time point: week 47, end of study. The investigators gave 300 ug of mutant IDH1 20-mer peptide in each vaccine dose, together with topical imiquimod. Some clones are missing from TCRdb's copy, which holds only in-frame ones; the method was immunoSEQ multiplex PCR. The sample contains roughly 34,000 clones, 84% of which appear only once. Germline-derived CDR1 and CDR2 are SGHDT and YYEEEE. V was shortened by 4 bases and J by 2 bases, with 10 bases between the two germline ends. The CDR3 covers 14 residues. Concerning this clone itself: Its matching antigen is unknown.

Sequencing used PBMCs, obtained from a glioma patient whose treatment included an IDH1 peptide vaccine. This receptor was taken from a young man with glioma. The chain combines TRBV5-6 with TRBJ1-3; TRBD1 might be the D (6 bases). The CDR3 loop reads CASSVRGPGNTIYF. DNA of the CDR3: TGTGCCAGCAGCGTCAGGGGCCCTGGAAACACCATATATTTT. Using reference TRBV5-6 and TRBJ1-3 for the parts outside the CDR3, the full variable domain is DAGVTQSPTHLIKTRGQQVTLRCSPKSGHDTVSWYQQALGQGPQFIFQYYEEEERQRGNFPDRFSGHQFPNYSSELNVNALLLGDSALYLCASSVRGPGNTIYFGEGSWLTVV.